The 27 T cell receptor beta chains listed next were all sequenced from one sample in a study of blood T cell repertoires in COVID-19. Using immunoSEQ multiplex PCR, the repertoire was profiled, and TCRdb retains in-frame clones only, with some absent. The sample contains around 180,000 clones, 70% to 85% of which appear only once. Material: PBMCs or T cells enriched from blood (not recorded which). All receptors come from a man aged 50 or older who had recovered from COVID-19.

This clone came up once. This chain connects TRBV23-1 to TRBJ2-1; 7 bases agree with TRBD1. TRBV23-1 is known as an ORF, though its function is uncertain. The CDR3 runs 15 residues. With V trimmed by 3 bases and J by 6 bases, 8 bases remained unmatched. As DNA, the CDR3 is TGCGCCAGCAGTCATCCCCGGGACAGCGTCAATGAGCAGTTCTTC. This encodes CASSHPRDSVNEQFF.

The V and J genes are TRBV5-1 and TRBJ2-7; 12 nucleotides align to TRBD2. CDR1 is SGHRS, CDR2 YFSETQ, per germline. The CDR3 contains 16 residues. The V and J ends lost 4 bases and 1 base, in that order; junction bases with no gene match: 6. The CDR3 sequence: CASSRTSGDLSYEQYF. As DNA, the CDR3 is TGCGCCAGCAGCCGGACTAGCGGGGACCTATCCTACGAGCAGTACTTC. The entire variable domain, with the rest obtained from reference TRBV5-1 and TRBJ2-7, is as follows: KAGVTQTPRYLIKTRGQQVTLSCSPISGHRSVSWYQQTPGQGLQFLFEYFSETQRNKGNFPGRFSGRQFSNSRSEMNVSTLELGDSALYLCASSRTSGDLSYEQYFGPGTRLTVT.

The chain employs TRBV2 and TRBJ1-1; a possible D gene is TRBD1 (6 bases). Looked up from germline, CDR1 is SNHLY and CDR2 is FYNNEI. The CDR3 has 16 residues. The germline V and J ends were trimmed by 9 bases and 1 base, with 21 bases remaining between them. The CDR3 loop is CASLGQGGHGNTEAFF. CDR3 in DNA: TGTGCCAGTTTGGGACAAGGTGGCCATGGGAACACTGAAGCTTTCTTT.

The chain is built from TRBV6-1 and TRBJ1-2; D possibly corresponds to TRBD1 (5 bases). Trimming removed 1 base from V and 0 bases from J, with 6 bases in between. The CDR3 spans 14 residues. In germline, CDR1 is MNHNS, CDR2 SASEGT. CDR3 in DNA: TGTGCCAGCAGTGAAGAACAGGCTAACTATGGCTACACCTTC. This translates into CASSEEQANYGYTF.

This clone was counted between two and nine times. V and J are TRBV28 and TRBJ1-1, with a possible D match to TRBD1 (6 bases). The germline gives CDR1 MDHEN, CDR2 SYDVKM. V lost 4 bases and J lost 8, with 20 bases in between. This CDR3 contains 15 residues. CDR3: CASSSPGQGGGEAFF. In nucleotides, the CDR3 is TGTGCCAGCAGTTCCCCCGGCCAGGGCGGGGGCGAAGCTTTCTTT.

In the case of this clone: Distinct nucleotide sequences in the sample also encode this CDR3. The chain combines TRBV28 with TRBJ1-4; TRBD1 matches 8 bases. This CDR3 has 15 amino acids. The trim removed 5 bases at V and 4 bases at J, leaving 6 bases unmatched. The germline V gene encodes CDR1 MDHEN and CDR2 SYDVKM. The CDR3 region has the DNA TGTGCCAGCAGTCCCCGACAGGGGTTTAATGAAAAACTGTTTTTT. Encoded protein: CASSPRQGFNEKLFF.

The chain is built from TRBV7-9 and TRBJ1-1; 7 bases line up with TRBD1. V was clipped by 6 bases and J by 0 bases; unmatched bases: 4. Germline loops: CDR1 SEHNR, CDR2 FQNEAQ (reference sequence). The length of the CDR3 is 14 residues. The CDR3 DNA is TGTGCCAGCAGGGGGACAGAGTTGAACACTGAAGCTTTCTTT. This encodes CASRGTELNTEAFF.

The chain employs TRBV7-9 and TRBJ2-5, with TRBD1 identical over 11 bases. Germline CDR1 reads SEHNR; CDR2 reads FQNEAQ (reference sequence). V lost 8 bases, J lost 2 bases, and 4 bases stayed unmatched. This CDR3 region has 14 residues. The CDR3 sequence is CASGDRGFQETQYF. The CDR3 nucleotides are TGTGCCAGCGGGGACAGGGGGTTTCAAGAGACCCAGTACTTC.

This clone came up a few times. The chain combines TRBV29-1 with TRBJ1-1; perhaps TRBD1 as D (6 bases). V was trimmed by 7 bases and J by 3 bases, leaving 15 bases between them. CDR1 and CDR2 (germline): SQVTM, ANQGSEA. CDR3 length: 13 residues. The CDR3 sequence: CSASGQAHTEAFF. The DNA for the CDR3 is TGCAGCGCCTCGGGACAAGCTCACACTGAAGCTTTCTTT.

This rearrangement joins TRBV11-2 to TRBJ1-3; D gene ambiguous. The CDR3 spans 13 residues. In germline, CDR1 is SGHAT, CDR2 FQNNGV. Between the trimmed V and J ends, which lost 2 bases and 4 bases, there was a span of 6 bases. CDR3 loop: CASSLSQGNTIYF. The CDR3 DNA sequence: TGTGCCAGCAGCTTATCTCAGGGAAACACCATATATTTT.

The chain couples TRBV27 to TRBJ1-4; D ambiguous. The CDR3 extends over 13 amino acids. Trimming took off 2 bases at V and 7 bases at J, with 8 bases between the two ends. Germline CDR1 MNHEY, CDR2 SMNVEV (reference sequence). The CDR3 bases are TGTGCCAGCAGTTTACCTAGTCGTGAAAAACTGTTTTTT. Amino acid sequence: CASSLPSREKLFF.

The rearrangement uses TRBV11-2 and TRBJ2-7, with D perhaps matching TRBD1 (6 bases). The CDR3 loop spans 14 amino acids. V lost 0 bases, J lost 6 bases, and 12 bases lay in between. CDR1 is SGHAT and CDR2 is FQNNGV in the germline V gene. CDR3 DNA: TGTGCCAGCAGCTTAGACCAGGGGCGAAGCGAGCAGTACTTC. Protein product: CASSLDQGRSEQYF.

J is TRBJ1-1 and V is TRBV27, with 10 bases aligning to TRBD1. The CDR3 totals 17 residues. V lost 5 bases to trimming and J lost 0 bases; unmatched junction nucleotides: 9. The germline gives CDR1 MNHEY, CDR2 SMNVEV (reference sequence). The CDR3: CASSGQGVSLMNTEAFF. CDR3 in DNA: TGTGCCAGCAGTGGACAGGGGGTCTCCCTCATGAACACTGAAGCTTTCTTT.

The chain employs TRBV18 and TRBJ2-5; tentatively, D is TRBD2 (6 bases). The germline V and J ends were trimmed by 3 bases and 2 bases, with 13 bases remaining between them. The germline gives CDR1 KGHSH, CDR2 LQKENI. CDR3 length equals 15 residues. The CDR3 sequence is CASSPDWGGQETQYF. CDR3 sequence (DNA): TGTGCCAGCTCACCCGACTGGGGAGGTCAAGAGACCCAGTACTTC.

The sample holds a few counts of this clone. This chain links TRBV3-1 (or the pseudogene TRBV3-2) with TRBJ1-6; D is unresolved. Deletions cut 1 base from V and 7 bases from J, with 5 bases between. This CDR3 region has 13 residues. Germline CDR1 and CDR2: LGHDT and YNNKEL (reference sequence). CDR3 bases: TGTGCCAGCAGCCAAGTGCAGAATTCACCCCTCCACTTT. Translation gives CASSQVQNSPLHF.

This rearrangement joins TRBV7-2 to TRBJ2-1; no firm D call. The CDR3 contains 15 residues. Per germline, CDR1 SGHTA and CDR2 FQGNSA. Trimming shortened V by 5 bases and J by 4 bases, and 15 bases separated the two germline ends. The CDR3 coding sequence is TGTGCCAGCAGCGAAGACTTGTACGGGTACAATGAGCAGTTCTTC. Translation gives CASSEDLYGYNEQFF. The entire variable domain, with the rest obtained from reference TRBV7-2 and TRBJ2-1, is as follows: GAGVSQSPSNKVTEKGKDVELRCDPISGHTALYWYRQSLGQGLEFLIYFQGNSAPDKSGLPSDRFSAERTGGSVSTLTIQRTQQEDSAVYLCASSEDLYGYNEQFFGPGTRLTVL.

V usage is TRBV6-6 and J usage is TRBJ2-7; 7 positions agree with TRBD1. V was pared by 5 bases and J by 3 bases, with 13 bases of the junction left unmatched. Germline V gives CDR1 MNHNY, CDR2 SVGAGI (reference sequence). The CDR3 runs 16 residues. The chain's CDR3 is CASSNDREWDHYEQYF. The DNA for the CDR3 is TGTGCCAGCAGTAACGACAGGGAGTGGGACCACTACGAGCAGTACTTC.

The gene calls are TRBV18 and TRBJ1-2, with D maybe TRBD1 (6 bases). Germline-derived CDR1 and CDR2 are KGHSH and LQKENI. The CDR3 loop spans 13 amino acids. With 3 bases removed from V and 4 bases from J, the gap between germline ends came to 9 bases. DNA for the CDR3: TGTGCCAGCTCACCGTCAGGGGTCTATGGCTACACCTTC. Encoded protein: CASSPSGVYGYTF.

The J gene is TRBJ1-3, the V gene TRBV28; 10 nucleotides agree with TRBD1. CDR3 length: 15 residues. V was pared by 5 bases and J by 4 bases, with 5 bases of the junction left unmatched. CDR1 is MDHEN, CDR2 SYDVKM, per germline. CDR3 nucleotides: TGTGCCAGCAGTACGGGACAGGGGAACGGAAACACCATATATTTT. Amino acids: CASSTGQGNGNTIYF.

The J gene is TRBJ1-1, the V gene TRBV19; no reliable D call. V was trimmed by 3 bases and J by 3 bases, leaving 8 bases between them. The CDR3 is 13 residues long. CDR1 is LNHDA and CDR2 is SQIVND in the germline V gene (reference sequence). CDR3: CASSMREYTEAFF. The CDR3 bases are TGTGCCAGTAGTATGAGAGAGTACACTGAAGCTTTCTTT.

The chain links TRBV5-8 to TRBJ1-2, with D tentatively TRBD1 (6 bases). This CDR3 is 14 amino acids long. V lost 4 bases and J lost 4, with 14 bases in between. Germline CDR1 is SGHTS and CDR2 is YDEGEE. CDR3 DNA sequence: TGTGCCAGCAGCCCGAGCTTCAGGGGCTATGGCTACACCTTC. This sequence encodes CASSPSFRGYGYTF. Variable domain in full (rest from reference TRBV5-8 and TRBJ1-2): EAGVTQSPTHLIKTRGQQATLRCSPISGHTSVYWYQQALGLGLQFLLWYDEGEERNRGNFPPRFSGRQFPNYSSELNVNALELEDSALYLCASSPSFRGYGYTFGSGTRLTVV.

The chain joins TRBV19 to TRBJ1-6, with 9 bases lining up with TRBD1. V lost 7 bases, J lost 8 bases, and 12 bases stayed unmatched. Germline assignment: CDR1 LNHDA and CDR2 SQIVND (reference sequence). The CDR3 has 16 amino acids. The CDR3 spells CASTPTGGSGYSPLHF. The CDR3, as DNA: TGTGCCAGTACCCCGACAGGGGGATCGGGCTATTCACCCCTCCACTTT.

The CDR3 loop is CASSPDFEGAYEQYF. CDR3 sequence (DNA): TGTGCCAGCTCACCAGATTTCGAGGGGGCCTACGAGCAGTACTTC. The V gene is TRBV18, the J gene TRBJ2-7; TRBD1 is a possible D gene (6 bases). The V end lost 2 bases, the J end lost 2 bases, and 13 bases lay between the germline ends. The CDR3 has 15 residues. The germline CDR1 and CDR2 sequences are KGHSH and LQKENI.

This chain uses TRBV5-1 with TRBJ1-1; 7 bases are shared with TRBD1. Germline loops: CDR1 SGHRS, CDR2 YFSETQ. V lost 4 bases and J lost 4; bases outside the gene matches: 13. This CDR3 is built from 16 residues. CDR3 DNA: TGCGCCAGCAGCCTGGTCGGTCTGACAGGGTTCACTGAAGCTTTCTTT. Encoded protein: CASSLVGLTGFTEAFF.

This clone was seen a few times. The chain combines TRBV5-1 with TRBJ1-6; D possibly corresponds to TRBD1 (5 bases). Trimming stripped 0 bases from V and 9 bases from J, with 13 bases between. The germline V gene has CDR1 SGHRS and CDR2 YFSETQ. The CDR3 runs 15 residues. The CDR3 sequence: CASSLAEGEGSPLHF. In DNA, the CDR3 is TGCGCCAGCAGCTTGGCCGAAGGGGAAGGTTCACCCCTCCACTTT.

This chain links TRBV7-2 with TRBJ2-3, with D perhaps matching TRBD2 (7 bases). With 2 bases removed from V and 2 bases from J, the gap between germline ends came to 17 bases. Per germline, CDR1 SGHTA and CDR2 FQGNSA. There are 17 residues in the CDR3. The CDR3 loop reads CASSLQMAGASTDTQYF. CDR3 bases: TGTGCCAGCAGCTTACAAATGGCGGGGGCCTCCACAGATACGCAGTATTTT.

The J gene is TRBJ2-3, the V gene TRBV5-5; weak D call: TRBD1 (5 bases). Between the trimmed V and J ends, which lost 1 base and 4 bases, there was a span of 10 bases. Germline CDR1 and CDR2: SGHKS and YYEKEE (reference sequence). The CDR3 runs to 14 residues. The CDR3 sequence: CASSLSRVADTQYF. In nucleotides, the CDR3 is TGTGCCAGCAGCTTGTCCAGGGTTGCAGATACGCAGTATTTT.